Listed below are T cell receptor beta chains from one sample, sequenced in a study of blood T cell repertoires in COVID-19. This table comes from immunoSEQ multiplex PCR, and its TCRdb copy is limited to in-frame clones, with some not included. The sample has under 300,000 clones, around 83% seen once. Source material: peripheral blood. Receptors were obtained from a woman younger than 30 with acute or convalescent COVID-19. Each CDR3 is given with its conserved first and last residue. The order of the fields is clone size, J gene, V gene, D gene, CDR3 DNA, CDR3 protein. The D gene is left open where the match is weak. Clone size appears in some rows only: once, few, many, or a class for an expanded clone.

once	TRBJ2-7	TRBV7-8	TRBD2	TGTGCCAGCAGCTTAGTTCGGGGGGGCGAGCAGTACTTC	CASSLVRGGEQYF
.	TRBJ1-5	TRBV6-2/TRBV6-3	.	TGTGCCAGCAGTAAACGAACTAAGATCAGGGATAGCAATCAGCCCCAGCATTTT	CASSKRTKIRDSNQPQHF
.	TRBJ1-5	TRBV7-8	TRBD1	TGTGCCAGCAGCCACCCGTTCGGGCAGGGGGATACCTCGGGTCAGCCCCAGCATTTT	CASSHPFGQGDTSGQPQHF
.	TRBJ2-7	TRBV14	.	TGTGCCAGCAGCCAAGTGACATGGCGCGAGCAGTACTTC	CASSQVTWREQYF
.	TRBJ2-3	TRBV13	TRBD2	TGTGCCAGCAGCTTCGACAGACAACCCGACGGGACTAGCGGGAGGGCCCCTAGCACAGATACGCAGTATTTT	CASSFDRQPDGTSGRAPSTDTQYF
.	TRBJ2-3	TRBV18	TRBD2	TGTGCCAGCTCACCGTGGACTAGCGGGAGGGGGACAGATACGCAGTATTTT	CASSPWTSGRGTDTQYF
once	TRBJ2-7	TRBV19	TRBD2	TGTGCCAGTAGTATCCAAGCGGGAGGGACCTACGAGCAGTACTTC	CASSIQAGGTYEQYF
.	TRBJ2-7	TRBV7-8	.	TGTGCCAGCAGCTTAGCGTTTGGCGGGCGTACCTACGAGCAGTACTTC	CASSLAFGGRTYEQYF
.	TRBJ1-5	TRBV5-1	TRBD1	TGCGCCAGCACAGGGGGCGACGGTCAGCCCCAGCATTTT	CASTGGDGQPQHF
few	TRBJ2-6	TRBV11-2	.	TGTGCCAGCAGCCTCACAAATGTACCCGGGGCCAACGTCCTGACTTTC	CASSLTNVPGANVLTF
few	TRBJ1-2	TRBV9	TRBD1	TGTGCCAGCAGCGTAGCCCAGGGGGCTCGTGGCTATGGCTACACCTTC	CASSVAQGARGYGYTF